These 28 T cell receptor beta chains were all obtained from the same sample, sequenced in a study of T-cell memory formation after mild COVID-19. TCRdb recomputed calls from the 5' RACE reads with MiXCR, one row per CDR3 protein. The repertoire holds 50,000 or so distinct CDR3 sequences, approximately 9% seen once, with about 11% in the top ten. Sequencing was done on a sample of PBMCs or a T cell subset sorted from them (not recorded which). The receptors shown here come from an adult woman who had mild COVID-19 (a few samples of this study predate the infection). Cell type and time point are not known.

In this sample, this clonotype turned up many times. DNA for the CDR3: TGTGCCAGCAACAAAGACAGGGGATACACAGATACGCAGTATTTT. Its translation: CASNKDRGYTDTQYF. J is TRBJ2-3 and V is TRBV11-1, with TRBD1 identical over 8 bases. This CDR3 is 15 amino acids long. CDR1 and CDR2 (germline): SGHAT, FQDESV (reference sequence). V trimming: 7 bases; J trimming: 2 bases; junction bases outside the gene matches: 8.

In its sample, this clonotype was seen many times. V and J are TRBV10-3 and TRBJ2-7, with a tentative D call TRBD2 (6 bases). Between the trimmed V and J ends, which lost 2 bases and 2 bases, there was a span of 10 bases. This CDR3 is 14 amino acids long. From germline, CDR1 is ENHRY and CDR2 SYGVKD. In DNA, the CDR3 is TGTGCCATCAGTGAGACCGGGAGACCCTACGAGCAGTACTTC. Translating it yields CAISETGRPYEQYF.

In its sample, this clonotype was seen a few times. This chain uses TRBV20-1 with TRBJ1-5; D is possibly TRBD1 (6 bases). V lost 0 bases, J lost 5 bases, and 11 bases lay in between. CDR3 length: 14 residues. The germline V gene has CDR1 DFQATT and CDR2 SNEGSKA (reference sequence). The CDR3: CSARDTRGYQPQHF. The DNA of the CDR3 is TGCAGTGCTAGAGACACCAGGGGTTATCAGCCCCAGCATTTT.

In its sample, this clonotype was seen many times. The chain uses TRBV19 and TRBJ2-6, with D unresolved. V lost 2 bases and J 6 bases, leaving 14 bases between the germline ends. This CDR3 contains 16 residues. Germline V gives CDR1 LNHDA, CDR2 SQIVND (reference sequence). CDR3 bases: TGTGCCAGTAGTATACTCGGGCCCTATGAGGCCAACGTCCTGACTTTC. Its protein product is CASSILGPYEANVLTF.

Only a few counts were recorded for this clonotype. The rearrangement links TRBV7-9 to TRBJ1-1, with TRBD1 matching 9 bases. This CDR3 is 14 amino acids long. Per the germline V gene, CDR1 is SEHNR and CDR2 is FQNEAQ (reference sequence). V gave up 3 bases and J gave up 3 bases; unmatched junction bases: 2. CDR3 sequence: CASSFWTGDTEAFF. DNA of the CDR3: TGTGCCAGCAGCTTTTGGACAGGGGACACTGAAGCTTTCTTT.

This clonotype has ten or more counts. The chain carries TRBV29-1 and TRBJ2-3; 9 bases map to TRBD2. V lost 4 bases to trimming and J lost 0 bases; unmatched junction nucleotides: 11. The CDR3 consists of 17 residues. Germline V gene lookup returns CDR1 SQVTM and CDR2 ANQGSEA. The CDR3 sequence is CSVVRISGGFSTDTQYF. CDR3 nucleotide sequence: TGCAGCGTTGTGCGTATTAGCGGGGGATTTAGCACAGATACGCAGTATTTT.

This sequence joins TRBV12-3 or TRBV12-4 and TRBJ2-7; 8 bases are shared with TRBD2. This CDR3 comprises 16 residues. The junction had 12 bases not matched to a gene; V was cut back by 6 bases and J by 2 bases. The chain's CDR3 is CASSPRQRERTYEQYF. The DNA for the CDR3 is TGTGCCAGCAGCCCTCGCCAGCGGGAGAGGACCTACGAGCAGTACTTC.

This clonotype showed up just a few times. The V gene is TRBV7-2, the J gene TRBJ2-7; 7 nucleotides line up with TRBD1. The CDR3 totals 15 residues. Germline trimming cut 5 bases from V and 2 bases from J; bases unmatched to any gene: 9. Germline assignment: CDR1 SGHTA and CDR2 FQGNSA. Here the CDR3 DNA reads TGTGCCAGCAGCCCCCACCTTGGACAGGCCTACGAGCAGTACTTC. It is translated as CASSPHLGQAYEQYF.

This clonotype was detected many times. The chain combines TRBV7-9 with TRBJ2-2; D not resolved. From germline, CDR1 is SEHNR and CDR2 FQNEAQ (reference sequence). This CDR3 spans 12 amino acids. The V and J ends lost 1 base and 3 bases respectively, with 0 bases between them. The CDR3 bases are TGTGCCAGCAGCTTAGACACCGGGGAGCTGTTTTTT. This sequence encodes CASSLDTGELFF.

This rearrangement joins TRBV7-2 to TRBJ2-1; TRBD2 matches 8 bases. V lost 1 base, J lost 8 bases, and 4 bases stayed unmatched. Germline lookup yields CDR1 SGHTA and CDR2 FQGNSA. The CDR3 has 14 residues. CDR3 sequence (DNA): TGTGCCAGCAGCTTAGGACTAGCGACCCATGAGCAGTTCTTC. It is translated as CASSLGLATHEQFF.

V and J are TRBV5-1 and TRBJ1-5; 7 bases agree with TRBD1. The V gene's germline CDR1 is SGHRS and CDR2 YFSETQ. This CDR3 is built from 13 residues. J was trimmed by 14 bases and V by 5 bases; bases with no gene match: 13. The CDR3 here is CASSWSMGQIKHF. CDR3 nucleotide sequence: TGCGCCAGCAGTTGGTCCATGGGACAGATAAAGCATTTT.

The rearrangement links TRBV5-1 to TRBJ2-1; TRBD2 agrees at 7 bases. CDR3 length: 16 residues. Per germline, CDR1 SGHRS and CDR2 YFSETQ. Unmatched junction bases numbered 3, after V lost 0 bases and J lost 0 bases. CDR3 coding DNA: TGCGCCAGCAGCTTGGCCGGGGGGAGCTCCTACAATGAGCAGTTCTTC. Translating it yields CASSLAGGSSYNEQFF. Complete variable domain (other parts from reference TRBV5-1 and TRBJ2-1): KAGVTQTPRYLIKTRGQQVTLSCSPISGHRSVSWYQQTPGQGLQFLFEYFSETQRNKGNFPGRFSGRQFSNSRSEMNVSTLELGDSALYLCASSLAGGSSYNEQFFGPGTRLTVL.

Only a few counts were recorded for this clonotype. J is TRBJ2-7 and V is TRBV4-1; D possibly corresponds to TRBD1 (6 bases). Trimming took 4 bases from V and 4 from J, leaving 14 bases between them. CDR1 and CDR2 (germline): MGHRA, YSYEKL. This CDR3 has 14 amino acids. CDR3 nucleotides: TGCGCCAGCAGCCGTGGCAGGGGTGTTTACGAGCAGTACTTC. Its translation: CASSRGRGVYEQYF.

This chain connects TRBV18 to TRBJ2-3; D is undetermined. The ends were cut back, 1 base at V and 3 bases at J, with 2 bases in the middle. Germline V gene sequence: CDR1 KGHSH, CDR2 LQKENI. The CDR3 loop spans 12 amino acids. CDR3 nucleotide sequence: TGTGCCAGCTCACCACGGACAGATACGCAGTATTTT. Protein product: CASSPRTDTQYF.

This clonotype has at least ten counts. The chain joins TRBV5-1 to TRBJ1-1; the D is unclear. Germline V gene data show CDR1 as SGHRS and CDR2 as YFSETQ. The V and J ends lost 0 bases and 1 base respectively, with 7 bases between them. CDR3 size: 14 residues. CDR3 in DNA: TGCGCCAGCAGCTTGGCTGCACCGAACACTGAAGCTTTCTTT. The encoded protein is CASSLAAPNTEAFF. The full variable domain, in which reference TRBV5-1 and TRBJ1-1 provide the parts outside the CDR3, is KAGVTQTPRYLIKTRGQQVTLSCSPISGHRSVSWYQQTPGQGLQFLFEYFSETQRNKGNFPGRFSGRQFSNSRSEMNVSTLELGDSALYLCASSLAAPNTEAFFGQGTRLTVV.

There are many counts of this clonotype. The V and J genes are TRBV7-6 and TRBJ2-5; no definite D call. The CDR3 is made up of 12 amino acids. Trimming left V 6 bases short and J 2 bases short, with 7 bases between. CDR1 is SGHVS and CDR2 is FNYEAQ in the germline V gene. CDR3 protein: CASSRAQETQYF. The CDR3 DNA reads as TGTGCCAGCAGTCGGGCACAAGAGACCCAGTACTTC.

This clonotype was recorded many times. The chain is built from TRBV10-3 and TRBJ2-7, with D perhaps matching TRBD2 (6 bases). The germline gives CDR1 ENHRY, CDR2 SYGVKD. V lost 8 bases and J lost 3, with 14 bases in between. The CDR3 is made up of 13 amino acids. The CDR3 spells CAIGGAGYYEQYF. DNA of the CDR3: TGTGCCATCGGAGGGGCGGGATACTACGAGCAGTACTTC.

This clonotype occurred many times. The chain recombines TRBV5-4 with TRBJ2-5, with TRBD2 identical over 7 bases. Germline V gene sequence: CDR1 SGHNT, CDR2 YYREEE (reference sequence). V shed 3 bases and J 1 base; nucleotides not matched to a gene: 6. This CDR3 region has 15 residues. CDR3 sequence reads: CASSSRLAGQETQYF. For the CDR3, the DNA is TGTGCCAGCAGCTCCAGACTAGCAGGCCAAGAGACCCAGTACTTC. Complete variable domain (other parts from reference TRBV5-4 and TRBJ2-5): ETGVTQSPTHLIKTRGQQVTLRCSSQSGHNTVSWYQQALGQGPQFIFQYYREEENGRGNFPPRFSGLQFPNYSSELNVNALELDDSALYLCASSSRLAGQETQYFGPGTRLLVL.

The chain has TRBV14 and TRBJ2-1; 9 bases are a match to TRBD2. V gave up 0 bases and J gave up 1 base; unmatched junction bases: 4. Per the germline V gene, CDR1 is SGHDN and CDR2 is FVKESK. The CDR3 runs to 17 residues. CDR3 residues: CASSQEVAGVSYNEQFF. CDR3 in DNA: TGTGCCAGCAGCCAAGAGGTAGCGGGAGTTTCCTACAATGAGCAGTTCTTC.

The table lists this clonotype with a few counts. The rearrangement links TRBV29-1 to TRBJ2-3; D call uncertain. V was shortened by 5 bases and J by 1 base, with 10 bases between the two germline ends. This CDR3 region has 13 residues. In germline, CDR1 is SQVTM, CDR2 ANQGSEA. The CDR3 DNA sequence: TGCAGCGTTCAGGCAGGCGGCACAGATACGCAGTATTTT. Encoded protein: CSVQAGGTDTQYF.

The V call is TRBV5-1, the J call TRBJ2-3, with 7 nucleotides matching TRBD2. This CDR3 region has 14 residues. Trimming cost V 4 bases and J 2 bases; bases outside gene matches: 4. Looked up from germline, CDR1 is SGHRS and CDR2 is YFSETQ. The DNA for the CDR3 is TGCGCCAGCAGCCCCCGGGACTACACAGATACGCAGTATTTT. Its protein is CASSPRDYTDTQYF.

This clonotype has only a few counts. The V gene is TRBV18, the J gene TRBJ2-1; TRBD1 matches at 8 bases. The CDR3 covers 16 residues. Germline CDR1 reads KGHSH; CDR2 reads LQKENI. The ends lost 3 bases at V and 2 bases at J; junction bases unmatched: 6. CDR3: CASSPAGTGTYNEQFF. CDR3 DNA sequence: TGTGCCAGCTCACCTGCCGGGACAGGAACCTACAATGAGCAGTTCTTC.

The genes are TRBV5-1 and TRBJ1-1; tentatively, D is TRBD1 (6 bases). The CDR3 spans 14 residues. The germline V and J ends were trimmed by 4 bases and 7 bases, with 17 bases remaining between them. Germline assignment: CDR1 SGHRS and CDR2 YFSETQ. CDR3 sequence (DNA): TGCGCCAGCAGCACCACGACAGGAGTAAGTGAAGCTTTCTTT. This encodes CASSTTTGVSEAFF.

The genes are TRBV7-9 and TRBJ1-4; 7 positions agree with TRBD1. CDR1 and CDR2 (germline): SEHNR, FQNEAQ (reference sequence). The V segment lost 3 bases and the J segment 0 bases; nucleotides outside the gene matches: 7. This CDR3 spans 17 amino acids. The CDR3 reads CASSFDRVSTTNEKLFF. CDR3 coding DNA: TGTGCCAGCAGCTTTGACAGGGTATCGACAACTAATGAAAAACTGTTTTTT. Drawing the rest from reference TRBV7-9 and TRBJ1-4, the complete variable domain is DTGVSQNPRHKITKRGQNVTFRCDPISEHNRLYWYRQTLGQGPEFLTYFQNEAQLEKSRLLSDRFSAERPKGSFSTLEIQRTEQGDSAMYLCASSFDRVSTTNEKLFFGSGTQLSVL.

This clonotype was recorded a few times. The chain joins TRBV14 to TRBJ2-7; D gene unclear. Germline-derived CDR1 and CDR2 are SGHDN and FVKESK. This CDR3 has 13 amino acids. V lost 1 base, J lost 3 bases, and 7 bases lay in between. CDR3 protein: CASSQVNSYEQYF. DNA of the CDR3: TGTGCCAGCAGCCAAGTTAACAGCTACGAGCAGTACTTC.

The genes are TRBV5-1 and TRBJ1-1; D gene ambiguous. The CDR3 is 12 amino acids. The germline V gene encodes CDR1 SGHRS and CDR2 YFSETQ. Trimming cost V 1 base and J 8 bases, with 9 bases left between them. Here the CDR3 DNA reads TGCGCCAGCAGCTTGAGTGCAGGAGAAGCTTTCTTT. The encoded protein is CASSLSAGEAFF.

Ten or more counts support this clonotype. J is TRBJ2-1 and V is TRBV14, with unresolved D. Germline V gene lookup returns CDR1 SGHDN and CDR2 FVKESK. The CDR3 length is 15 residues. Trimming shortened V by 1 base and J by 7 bases, and 14 bases separated the two germline ends. CDR3 protein: CASSQVRTLVNEQFF. The CDR3, as DNA: TGTGCCAGCAGCCAAGTTCGAACTCTAGTAAATGAGCAGTTCTTC.

The chain uses TRBV19 and TRBJ1-6; D gene unclear. Germline CDR1 and CDR2: LNHDA and SQIVND (reference sequence). The V end lost 5 bases, the J end lost 5 bases, and 19 bases lay between the germline ends. This CDR3 region has 17 residues. CDR3 region: CASSLAPGPQNNSPLHF. Here the CDR3 DNA reads TGTGCCAGTAGTTTGGCGCCCGGGCCTCAAAATAATTCACCCCTCCACTTT.